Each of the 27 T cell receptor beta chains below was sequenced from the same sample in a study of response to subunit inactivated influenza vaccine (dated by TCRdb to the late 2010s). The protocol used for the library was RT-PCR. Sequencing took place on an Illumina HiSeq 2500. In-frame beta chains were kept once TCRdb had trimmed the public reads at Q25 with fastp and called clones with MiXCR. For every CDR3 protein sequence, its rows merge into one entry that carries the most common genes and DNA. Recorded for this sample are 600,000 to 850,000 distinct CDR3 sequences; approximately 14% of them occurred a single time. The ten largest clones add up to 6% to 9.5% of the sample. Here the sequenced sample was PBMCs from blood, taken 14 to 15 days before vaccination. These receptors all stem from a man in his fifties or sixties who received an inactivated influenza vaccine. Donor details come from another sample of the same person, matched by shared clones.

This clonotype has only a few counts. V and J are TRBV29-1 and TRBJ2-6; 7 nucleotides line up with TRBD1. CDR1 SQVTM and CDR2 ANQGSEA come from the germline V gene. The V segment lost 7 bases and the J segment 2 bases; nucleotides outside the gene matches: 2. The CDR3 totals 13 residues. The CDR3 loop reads CSAGQAGANVLTF. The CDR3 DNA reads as TGCAGCGCCGGACAGGCTGGGGCCAACGTCCTGACTTTC. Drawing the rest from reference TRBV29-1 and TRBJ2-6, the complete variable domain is SAVISQKPSRDICQRGTSLTIQCQVDSQVTMMFWYRQQPGQSLTLIATANQGSEATYESGFVIDKFPISRPNLTFSTLTVSNMSPEDSSIYLCSAGQAGANVLTFGAGSRLTVL.

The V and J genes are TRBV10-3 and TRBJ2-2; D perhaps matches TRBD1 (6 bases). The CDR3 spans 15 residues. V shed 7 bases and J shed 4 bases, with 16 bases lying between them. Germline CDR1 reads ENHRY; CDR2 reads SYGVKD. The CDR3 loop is CAITAGALGTGELFF. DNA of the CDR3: TGTGCCATCACCGCAGGGGCCCTGGGCACCGGGGAGCTGTTTTTT.

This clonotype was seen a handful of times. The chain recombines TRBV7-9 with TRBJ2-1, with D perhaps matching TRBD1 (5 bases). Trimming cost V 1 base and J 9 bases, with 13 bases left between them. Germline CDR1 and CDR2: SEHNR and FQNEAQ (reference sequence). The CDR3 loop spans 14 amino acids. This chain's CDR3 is CASSLETEAREQFF. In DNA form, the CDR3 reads TGTGCCAGCAGCTTAGAGACAGAGGCGCGTGAGCAGTTCTTC.

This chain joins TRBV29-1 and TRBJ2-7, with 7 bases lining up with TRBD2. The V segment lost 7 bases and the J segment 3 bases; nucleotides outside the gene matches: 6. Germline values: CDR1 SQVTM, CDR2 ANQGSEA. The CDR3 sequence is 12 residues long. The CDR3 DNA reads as TGCAGCGCTGCGGGAGTCGGCTACGAGCAGTACTTC. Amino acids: CSAAGVGYEQYF.

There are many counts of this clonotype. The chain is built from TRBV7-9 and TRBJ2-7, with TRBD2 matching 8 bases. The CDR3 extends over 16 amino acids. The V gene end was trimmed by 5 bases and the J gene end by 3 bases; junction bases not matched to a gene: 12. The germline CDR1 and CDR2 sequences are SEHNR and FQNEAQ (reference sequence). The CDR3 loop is CASSLLPGGIDYEQYF. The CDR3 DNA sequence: TGTGCCAGCAGCCTACTACCGGGAGGGATCGACTACGAGCAGTACTTC.

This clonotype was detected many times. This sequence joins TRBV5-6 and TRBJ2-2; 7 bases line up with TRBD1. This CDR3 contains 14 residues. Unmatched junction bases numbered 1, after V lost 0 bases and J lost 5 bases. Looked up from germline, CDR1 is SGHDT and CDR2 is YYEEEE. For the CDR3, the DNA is TGTGCCAGCAGCTTGGGGACAGGTACCGGGGAGCTGTTTTTT. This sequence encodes CASSLGTGTGELFF.

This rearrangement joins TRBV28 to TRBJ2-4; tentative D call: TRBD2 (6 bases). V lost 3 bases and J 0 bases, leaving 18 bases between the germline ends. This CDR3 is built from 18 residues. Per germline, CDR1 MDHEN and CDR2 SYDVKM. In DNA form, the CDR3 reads TGTGCCAGCAGTTTCCGCTTTTTTGCGGGGATAGCCAAAAACATTCAGTACTTC. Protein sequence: CASSFRFFAGIAKNIQYF. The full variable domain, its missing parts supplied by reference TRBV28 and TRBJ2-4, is DVKVTQSSRYLVKRTGEKVFLECVQDMDHENMFWYRQDPGLGLRLIYFSYDVKMKEKGDIPEGYSVSREKKERFSLILESASTNQTSMYLCASSFRFFAGIAKNIQYFGAGTRLSVL.

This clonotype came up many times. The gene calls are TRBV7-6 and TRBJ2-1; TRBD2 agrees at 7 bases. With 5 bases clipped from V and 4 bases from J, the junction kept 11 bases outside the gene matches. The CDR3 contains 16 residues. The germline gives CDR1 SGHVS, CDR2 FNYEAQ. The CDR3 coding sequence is TGTGCCAGCAGCCCGACTCGGGGGGATTTATACAATGAGCAGTTCTTC. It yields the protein CASSPTRGDLYNEQFF.

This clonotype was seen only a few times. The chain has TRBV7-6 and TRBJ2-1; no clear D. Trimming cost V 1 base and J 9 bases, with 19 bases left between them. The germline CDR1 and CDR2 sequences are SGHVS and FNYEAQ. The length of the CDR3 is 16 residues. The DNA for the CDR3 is TGTGCCAGCAGCTTAGGGGCCGAGCACGGCGTGGTTGAGCAGTTCTTC. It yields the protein CASSLGAEHGVVEQFF.

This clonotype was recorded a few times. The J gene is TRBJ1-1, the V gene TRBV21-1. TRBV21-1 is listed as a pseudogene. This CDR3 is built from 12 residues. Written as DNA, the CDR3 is TGTGCCAGCAATGTGGCGAACACTGAAGCTTTCTTT. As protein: CASNVANTEAFF.

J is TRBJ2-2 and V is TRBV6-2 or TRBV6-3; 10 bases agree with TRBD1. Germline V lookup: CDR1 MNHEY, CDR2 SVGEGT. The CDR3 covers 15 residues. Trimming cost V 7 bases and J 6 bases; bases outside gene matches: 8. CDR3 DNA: TGTGCCAGCACGCACGGGACAGGGGAGGCCGGGGAGCTGTTTTTT. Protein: CASTHGTGEAGELFF.

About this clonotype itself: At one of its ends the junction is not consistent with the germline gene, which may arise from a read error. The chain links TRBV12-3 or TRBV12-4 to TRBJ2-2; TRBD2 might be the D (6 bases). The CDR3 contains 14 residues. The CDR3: CASARWGEAGDLFF. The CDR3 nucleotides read TGTGCCAGCGCACGATGGGGGGAGGCCGGGGATCTGTTTTTT.

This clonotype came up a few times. This CDR3 is CATSDLGASSYNEQFF. CDR3 coding DNA: TGTGCCACCAGTGATTTAGGGGCAAGTTCCTACAATGAGCAGTTCTTC. This chain connects TRBV24-1 to TRBJ2-1, with D maybe TRBD1 (5 bases). The CDR3 has 16 amino acids. The germline CDR1 and CDR2 sequences are KGHDR and SFDVKD. Between the trimmed V and J ends, which lost 1 base and 1 base, there was a span of 10 bases.

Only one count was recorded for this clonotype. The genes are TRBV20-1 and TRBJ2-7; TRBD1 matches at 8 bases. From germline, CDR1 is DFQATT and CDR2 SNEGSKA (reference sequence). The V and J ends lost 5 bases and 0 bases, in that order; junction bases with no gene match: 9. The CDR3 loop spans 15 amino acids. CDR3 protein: CSAPPMGQASYEQYF. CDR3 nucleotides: TGCAGTGCTCCCCCAATGGGACAGGCCTCCTACGAGCAGTACTTC.

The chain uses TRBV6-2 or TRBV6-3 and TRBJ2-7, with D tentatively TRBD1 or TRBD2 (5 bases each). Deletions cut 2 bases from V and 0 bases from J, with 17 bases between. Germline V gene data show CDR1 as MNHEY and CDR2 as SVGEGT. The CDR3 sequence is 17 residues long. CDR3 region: CASSYRGPFVSSYEQYF. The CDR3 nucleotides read TGTGCCAGCAGTTACCGGGGACCGTTTGTGAGCTCCTACGAGCAGTACTTC.

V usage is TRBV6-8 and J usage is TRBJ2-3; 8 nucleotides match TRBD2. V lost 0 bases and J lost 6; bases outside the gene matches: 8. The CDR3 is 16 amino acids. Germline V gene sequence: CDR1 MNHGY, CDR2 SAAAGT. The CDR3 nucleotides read TGTGCCAGCAGTTACTCAGCGGGAGAGGGGTTGGATACGCAGTATTTT. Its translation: CASSYSAGEGLDTQYF.

The CDR3 nucleotides are TGTGCCAGCAGGAAGTCGGGACAAGGAATACACGAGCAGTACTTC. It translates to CASRKSGQGIHEQYF. V usage is TRBV12-3 or TRBV12-4 and J usage is TRBJ2-7, with a possible D match to TRBD1 (6 bases). Trimming left V 6 bases short and J 5 bases short, with 20 bases between. The CDR3 runs 15 residues.

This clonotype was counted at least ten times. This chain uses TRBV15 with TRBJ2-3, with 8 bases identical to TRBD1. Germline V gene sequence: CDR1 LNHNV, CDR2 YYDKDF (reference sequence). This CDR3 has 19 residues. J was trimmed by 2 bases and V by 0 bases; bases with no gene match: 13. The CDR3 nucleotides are TGTGCCACCAGCAGAGATATGGGGACCGGGACAGGAGACACAGATACGCAGTATTTT. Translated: CATSRDMGTGTGDTDTQYF.

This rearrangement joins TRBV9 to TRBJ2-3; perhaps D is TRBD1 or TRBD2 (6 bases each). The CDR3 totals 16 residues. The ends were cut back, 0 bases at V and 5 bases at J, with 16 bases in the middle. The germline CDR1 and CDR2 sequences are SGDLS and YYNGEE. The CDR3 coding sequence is TGTGCCAGCAGCGTAGCGGCAACGGGGGCGTTAGATACGCAGTATTTT. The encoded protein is CASSVAATGALDTQYF.

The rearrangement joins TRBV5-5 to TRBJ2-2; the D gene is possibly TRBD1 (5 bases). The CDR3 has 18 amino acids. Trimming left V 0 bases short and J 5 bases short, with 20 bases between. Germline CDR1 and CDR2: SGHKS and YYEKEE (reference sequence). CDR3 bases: TGTGCCAGCAGCTTGGCTGGGTGGGGCGGTGTAGAAACCGGGGAGCTGTTTTTT. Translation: CASSLAGWGGVETGELFF.

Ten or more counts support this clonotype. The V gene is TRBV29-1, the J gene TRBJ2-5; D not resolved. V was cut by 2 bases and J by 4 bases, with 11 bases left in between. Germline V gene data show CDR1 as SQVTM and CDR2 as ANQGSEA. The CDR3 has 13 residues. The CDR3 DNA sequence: TGCAGCGTTGAACTTTCCGTGGGAGAGACCCAGTACTTC. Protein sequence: CSVELSVGETQYF.

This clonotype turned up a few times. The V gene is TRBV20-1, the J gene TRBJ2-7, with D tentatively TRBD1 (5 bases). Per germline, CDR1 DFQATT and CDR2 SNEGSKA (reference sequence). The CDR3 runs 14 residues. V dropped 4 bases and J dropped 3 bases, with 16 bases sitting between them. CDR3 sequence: CSATQAGSVYEQYF. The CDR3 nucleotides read TGCAGTGCTACGCAGGCAGGGTCAGTCTACGAGCAGTACTTC.

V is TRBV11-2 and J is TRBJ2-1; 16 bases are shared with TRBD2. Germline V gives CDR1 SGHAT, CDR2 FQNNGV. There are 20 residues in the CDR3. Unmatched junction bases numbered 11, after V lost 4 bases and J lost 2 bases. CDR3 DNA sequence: TGTGCCAGCAGCTCCGGTAGGGGACTAGCGGGAGGGGGGACCTACAATGAGCAGTTCTTC. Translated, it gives CASSSGRGLAGGGTYNEQFF.

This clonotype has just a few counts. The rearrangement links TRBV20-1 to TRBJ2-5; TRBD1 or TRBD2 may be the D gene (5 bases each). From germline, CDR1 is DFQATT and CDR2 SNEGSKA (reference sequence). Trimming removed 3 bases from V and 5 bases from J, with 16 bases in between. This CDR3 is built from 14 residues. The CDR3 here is CSARGVGLGETQYF. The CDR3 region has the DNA TGCAGTGCTAGGGGGGTGGGCCTCGGGGAGACCCAGTACTTC.

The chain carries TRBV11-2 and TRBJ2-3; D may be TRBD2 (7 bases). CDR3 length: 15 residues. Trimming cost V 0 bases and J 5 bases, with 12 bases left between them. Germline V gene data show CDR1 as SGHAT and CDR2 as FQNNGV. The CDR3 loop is CASSLERGAKDTQYF. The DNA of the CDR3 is TGTGCCAGCAGCTTAGAACGGGGGGCTAAAGATACGCAGTATTTT.

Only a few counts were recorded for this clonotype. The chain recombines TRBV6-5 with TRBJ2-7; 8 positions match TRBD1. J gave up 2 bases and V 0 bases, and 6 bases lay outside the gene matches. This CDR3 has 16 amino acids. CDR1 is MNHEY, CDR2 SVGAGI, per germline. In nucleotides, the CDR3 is TGTGCCAGCAGTTACTCGATCGCAGGGGGCCCCTACGAGCAGTACTTC. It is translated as CASSYSIAGGPYEQYF.

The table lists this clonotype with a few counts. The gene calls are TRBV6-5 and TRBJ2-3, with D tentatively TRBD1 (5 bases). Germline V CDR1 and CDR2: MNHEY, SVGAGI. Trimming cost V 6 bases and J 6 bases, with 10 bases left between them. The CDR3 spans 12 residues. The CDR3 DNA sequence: TGTGCCAGCAGCCGGAAGGGGGATACGCAGTATTTT. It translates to CASSRKGDTQYF.